The clone carrying this TCR beta chain showed up many times. Its antigen remains unknown. Amplification targeted TCR beta CDR3 regions from RNA transcripts. Initially, a first-round RT-PCR of the TCR CDR3 employed the HTBI primer set. A single record per CDR3 protein comes from TCRdb applying MiXCR to the multiplex PCR reads. Of 450,000 to 650,000 distinct CDR3 sequences in the sample, 14% were seen once. This sample was taken from a study of T cells in Graves' hyperthyroidism and ophthalmopathy. Notes on the study in general: Most thyroid-expanded clonotypes above 0.001 were also found in blood.

Material: blood. The receptor comes from a woman younger than 35 with Graves' ophthalmopathy.

CDR3 sequence (DNA): TGCAGCGTTGAAGATCCCGACTTGTCGGGCAATGAGCAGTTCTTC. Translated, it gives CSVEDPDLSGNEQFF. This rearrangement joins TRBV29-1 to TRBJ2-1; no firm D call. V gave up 0 bases and J gave up 6 bases, with 15 bases separating them. The CDR3 has 15 residues. The germline V gene encodes CDR1 SQVTM and CDR2 ANQGSEA.